What follows are 19 T cell receptor beta chains derived from one specimen sequenced in a study of blood T cell repertoires in COVID-19. Libraries were prepared by immunoSEQ multiplex PCR; TCRdb keeps only in-frame clonotypes and omits some of them. The sample carries 200,000 to 300,000 clones, around 88% recorded once. The sequencing input was PBMCs or T cells enriched from blood (not recorded which). The receptor set was obtained from a woman aged 40 to 49 with acute COVID-19.

The J gene is TRBJ2-1, the V gene TRBV29-1; D perhaps matches TRBD1 (6 bases). Per the germline V gene, CDR1 is SQVTM and CDR2 is ANQGSEA. The CDR3 totals 12 residues. Between the trimmed V and J ends, which lost 5 bases and 4 bases, there was a span of 9 bases. The CDR3 DNA reads TGCAGCGTTACGGGACAATACAATGAGCAGTTCTTC. This encodes CSVTGQYNEQFF.

The chain links TRBV2 to TRBJ2-7; unclear D gene. V was cut by 2 bases and J by 5 bases, with 16 bases left in between. From germline, CDR1 is SNHLY and CDR2 FYNNEI. The CDR3 covers 15 residues. Written as DNA, the CDR3 is TGTGCCAGCAGTGAAAGCCCTGGGCTCGATGACGAGCAGTACTTC. Translation gives CASSESPGLDDEQYF.

The chain uses TRBV5-1 and TRBJ2-3; 9 bases are shared with TRBD2. Germline loops: CDR1 SGHRS, CDR2 YFSETQ. Trimming removed 0 bases from V and 2 bases from J; junction bases left unmatched: 4. This CDR3 contains 16 residues. CDR3 bases: TGCGCCAGCAGCTTGGGACTAGCGGCTGCCACAGATACGCAGTATTTT. This translates into CASSLGLAAATDTQYF.

The chain couples TRBV9 to TRBJ2-2; weak D call: TRBD2 (6 bases). This CDR3 comprises 16 residues. The V end lost 3 bases, the J end lost 3 bases, and 15 bases lay between the germline ends. The germline V gene encodes CDR1 SGDLS and CDR2 YYNGEE. The CDR3 DNA is TGTGCCAGCAGCGCAAGTCGGGGGTTTGACACCGGGGAGCTGTTTTTT. Its translation is CASSASRGFDTGELFF.

This clone was seen more than once but under ten times. The chain employs TRBV5-6 and TRBJ2-3, with 7 positions matching TRBD2. Germline CDR1 and CDR2: SGHDT and YYEEEE. After removal of 4 bases from V and 2 bases from J, the junction contained 10 bases not matched to a gene. This CDR3 has 16 amino acids. The CDR3 nucleotides read TGTGCCAGCAGCCTCGGAGCGGGGCGTCTCACAGATACGCAGTATTTT. This gives the protein CASSLGAGRLTDTQYF.

J is TRBJ1-2 and V is TRBV3-1 (or the pseudogene TRBV3-2); D is unclear. The CDR3 is made up of 13 amino acids. In germline, CDR1 is LGHDT, CDR2 YNNKEL (reference sequence). V dropped 2 bases and J dropped 5 bases, with 9 bases sitting between them. The CDR3 sequence: CASSQTETYGYTF. The CDR3, as DNA: TGTGCCAGCAGCCAAACAGAGACGTATGGCTACACCTTC.

J is TRBJ1-1 and V is TRBV27, with D possibly TRBD1 on 5 matching bases. This CDR3 contains 14 residues. Germline V lookup: CDR1 MNHEY, CDR2 SMNVEV (reference sequence). Trimming removed 0 bases from V and 3 bases from J, with 8 bases in between. CDR3 in amino acids: CASSLSRGDTEAFF. The CDR3 nucleotides read TGTGCCAGCAGTTTATCAAGGGGTGACACTGAAGCTTTCTTT.

This clone was observed a handful of times. The rearrangement uses TRBV19 and TRBJ2-2; 7 bases are a match to TRBD1. The CDR3 consists of 15 residues. Trimming cost V 7 bases and J 4 bases; bases outside gene matches: 9. The germline CDR1 and CDR2 sequences are LNHDA and SQIVND (reference sequence). In nucleotides, the CDR3 is TGTGCCAGTAAGGGGGCCGCGGTAGGCACCGGGGAGCTGTTTTTT. Translated: CASKGAAVGTGELFF.

The J gene is TRBJ2-5, the V gene TRBV18; 10 bases are shared with TRBD2. Trimming at V came to 2 bases and at J to 4 bases, leaving 1 base not matched to a gene. This CDR3 is built from 14 residues. Germline CDR1 reads KGHSH; CDR2 reads LQKENI. This chain's CDR3 is CASSPASGRETQYF. CDR3 nucleotide sequence: TGTGCCAGCTCACCAGCTAGCGGGAGAGAGACCCAGTACTTC.

V and J are TRBV5-1 and TRBJ2-7; the D gene is possibly TRBD1 (5 bases). CDR3 length: 12 residues. V was cut by 4 bases and J by 5 bases, with 10 bases left in between. Germline V gene sequence: CDR1 SGHRS, CDR2 YFSETQ. DNA of the CDR3: TGCGCCAGCAGCAAAGGGGCCGACGAGCAGTACTTC. Translating it yields CASSKGADEQYF.

The rearrangement links TRBV11-3 to TRBJ2-5; D ambiguous. This CDR3 region has 12 residues. From germline, CDR1 is SGHNT and CDR2 YENEEA. Between the trimmed V and J ends, which lost 3 bases and 5 bases, there was a span of 7 bases. CDR3: CASSLRPETQYF. CDR3 bases: TGTGCCAGCAGCTTGCGCCCGGAGACCCAGTACTTC.

V gene TRBV2 combines with J gene TRBJ2-1; tentative D call: TRBD1 (5 bases). The CDR3 is 14 amino acids. Trimming removed 7 bases from V and 9 bases from J, with 19 bases in between. Germline loops: CDR1 SNHLY, CDR2 FYNNEI. The CDR3 sequence: CASTETRRGGEQFF. CDR3 bases: TGTGCCAGCACCGAAACCAGAAGGGGCGGTGAGCAGTTCTTC.

The V call is TRBV7-3, the J call TRBJ2-1; D is undetermined. Germline lookup yields CDR1 SGHTA and CDR2 FQGTGA. This CDR3 comprises 15 residues. Trimming took 5 bases from V and 2 from J, leaving 13 bases between them. The CDR3: CASSPVPLAYNEQFF. CDR3 nucleotide sequence: TGTGCCAGCAGCCCTGTACCCCTAGCCTACAATGAGCAGTTCTTC.

This clone appeared once. V and J are TRBV11-2 and TRBJ1-3, with D possibly matching TRBD1 (5 bases). Trimming stripped 5 bases from V and 0 bases from J, with 11 bases between. The CDR3 sequence is 15 residues long. The germline CDR1 and CDR2 sequences are SGHAT and FQNNGV. Here the CDR3 reads CASSLGANSGNTIYF. CDR3 nucleotide sequence: TGTGCCAGCAGCCTAGGGGCCAACTCTGGAAACACCATATATTTT.

J is TRBJ1-4 and V is TRBV27; 8 bases are shared with TRBD1. V was pared by 5 bases and J by 8 bases, with 10 bases of the junction left unmatched. Germline assignment: CDR1 MNHEY and CDR2 SMNVEV (reference sequence). CDR3 length: 15 amino acids. The CDR3 region is CASSKMGQAEEKLFF. The CDR3 DNA reads TGTGCCAGCAGTAAAATGGGACAGGCTGAGGAAAAACTGTTTTTT.

The chain has TRBV7-8 and TRBJ2-7, with D perhaps matching TRBD2 (6 bases). There are 15 residues in the CDR3. V lost 1 base, J lost 1 base, and 11 bases lay in between. Germline values: CDR1 SGHVS, CDR2 FQNEAQ. CDR3 coding DNA: TGTGCCAGCAGCTTAGAGGCTAGCGTGTCCTACGAGCAGTACTTC. This encodes CASSLEASVSYEQYF. Filled out from reference TRBV7-8 and TRBJ2-7, the complete variable domain reads GAGVSQSPRYKVAKRGQDVALRCDPISGHVSLFWYQQALGQGPEFLTYFQNEAQLDKSGLPSDRFFAERPEGSVSTLKIQRTQQEDSAVYLCASSLEASVSYEQYFGPGTRLTVT.

This sequence joins TRBV20-1 and TRBJ1-2; D not resolved. CDR1 is DFQATT and CDR2 is SNEGSKA in the germline V gene (reference sequence). The length of the CDR3 is 11 residues. V was shortened by 0 bases and J by 8 bases, with 7 bases between the two germline ends. In DNA form, the CDR3 reads TGCAGTGCTAGAGATATATTCGGCTACACCTTC. Residues: CSARDIFGYTF.

This rearrangement joins TRBV18 to TRBJ2-5; no firm D call. Trimming took off 3 bases at V and 1 base at J, with 12 bases between the two ends. Germline CDR1 and CDR2: KGHSH and LQKENI. CDR3 length: 15 amino acids. Here the CDR3 DNA reads TGTGCCAGCTCACCCCAGACTGAAGCCCAAGAGACCCAGTACTTC. Protein product: CASSPQTEAQETQYF.

This chain connects TRBV28 to TRBJ2-3, with 9 bases that match TRBD1. Per the germline V gene, CDR1 is MDHEN and CDR2 is SYDVKM. Trimming took 5 bases from V and 1 from J; bases not matched to a gene: 7. The CDR3 length is 16 residues. CDR3 DNA: TGTGCCAGCAGTCCACCGACAGGGGGAGGCACAGATACGCAGTATTTT. Encoded protein: CASSPPTGGGTDTQYF.